This T cell receptor beta chain is drawn from a study of tumor-infiltrating lymphocytes in primary liver carcinoma. Study-wide background: All patients had surgically resected primary liver carcinoma.

Germline V gene sequence: CDR1 MNHEY, CDR2 SVGAGI. This CDR3 has 12 residues. The study extracted blood RNA from unsorted whole blood and also extracted germline DNA. Constant-region priming of 500 ng total RNA yielded TCR beta cDNA. For TCR beta, libraries were produced by three nested multiplex PCR rounds using slightly modified ARM-PCR. TRBV1-TRBV30 forward primers and a C-beta reverse primer were used in the first two PCR rounds, which each ran for about 10 cycles. TCRdb reanalysed the multiplex PCR reads using MiXCR and keeps one entry per CDR3 protein. In the table there are approximately 330,000 distinct CDR3 sequences, approximately 65% of which are singletons. Turning to this clonotype: A single base separates this from a much larger clone, so it may be a read error.

This TCR was sampled from a man aged 40-49 years with primary liver carcinoma and hepatitis B virus infection. Sequencing was done on a sample of peripheral blood. This chain joins TRBV6-5 and TRBJ2-7; perhaps D is TRBD1 or TRBD2 (5 bases each). The CDR3 DNA reads TGTGACAGCAATGGGGGTTCATACGAGCAGTACTTC. Protein: CDSNGGSYEQYF.